This T cell receptor beta chain emerged from a study of early T cells in non-severe SARS-CoV-2 infection. Whole-study context: Sequencing of bulk RNA from unsorted whole blood was done, without chain pairing. Study-wide points: Using VDJdb, the matching emphasized anti-spike CD8 responses while missing private and CD4 specificities.

Points on this clonotype: Its antigen is unknown.

The TCR library protocol was used to attach unique molecular identifiers. These identifiers were attached to individual cDNA molecules. TCRdb recomputed calls from the 5' RACE reads with MiXCR, one row per CDR3 protein. This table holds about 98,000 distinct CDR3 sequences, about an eighth found once. CDR1 KGHSH and CDR2 LQKENI come from the germline V gene. The CDR3 contains 16 residues. Between the trimmed V and J ends, which lost 2 bases and 5 bases, there was a span of 15 bases. The sequencing sample was made of whole blood. The J gene is TRBJ1-4, the V gene TRBV18; D call uncertain. The TCR sequence derives from an adult who was a healthcare worker with PCR-confirmed SARS-CoV-2 infection or an uninfected control (not recorded which). The CDR3 spells CASSPLAVGLNEKLFF. DNA of the CDR3: TGTGCCAGCTCACCATTGGCAGTGGGCCTCAATGAAAAACTGTTTTTT.